This is a list of T cell receptor beta chains from one sample in a study of blood T cell repertoires in COVID-19. Generated by immunoSEQ multiplex PCR, the TCRdb table keeps only in-frame clones and is missing some. Among roughly 110,000 clones, roughly 90% were seen once, and the ten largest hold about 5.3%. Material for sequencing was peripheral blood. These TCRs come from a middle-aged man with active or convalescent COVID-19. The CDR3 runs from the conserved cysteine through the conserved F or W. A D gene is named only where the DNA matches it firmly. Size is stated for part of the rows, as once, few or many counts, or as a class when the clone is expanded.

V gene,J gene,D gene,clone size,CDR3 protein,CDR3 DNA
TRBV10-3,TRBJ2-3,TRBD1,-,CAIRNRGQGGSTDTQYF,TGTGCCATCAGGAATCGCGGACAGGGGGGAAGCACAGATACGCAGTATTTT
TRBV27,TRBJ2-1,-,once,CASSTDARRVEQFF,TGTGCCAGCAGTACGGACGCGCGGCGGGTTGAGCAGTTCTTC
TRBV19,TRBJ1-4,-,-,CASSIDGRKLFF,TGTGCCAGTAGTATAGACGGGAGAAAACTGTTTTTT
TRBV27,TRBJ2-7,-,-,CASSPRPTPNEQYF,TGTGCCAGCAGCCCTAGGCCTACCCCTAACGAGCAGTACTTC
TRBV6-5,TRBJ1-5,-,-,CASSSTAINQPQHF,TGTGCCAGCAGTTCGACAGCAATTAATCAGCCCCAGCATTTT
TRBV18,TRBJ2-7,TRBD1,-,CASSLGQVNSYEQYF,TGTGCCAGCTCACTGGGACAGGTTAACTCCTACGAGCAGTACTTC
TRBV7-9,TRBJ2-7,-,-,CASSQDSLSYEQYF,TGTGCCAGCAGCCAGGACTCTCTCTCCTACGAGCAGTACTTC
TRBV30,TRBJ2-7,-,-,CAWTRGLVYEQYF,TGTGCCTGGACCCGCGGACTGGTCTACGAGCAGTACTTC
TRBV12-5,TRBJ1-2,TRBD1,-,CASGFGGTGGYGYTF,TGTGCTAGTGGTTTTGGGGGGACAGGGGGCTATGGCTACACCTTC
TRBV18,TRBJ1-1,-,-,CASSPVRQLNTEAFF,TGTGCCAGCTCACCAGTTCGACAGTTGAACACTGAAGCTTTCTTT
TRBV2,TRBJ1-2,-,-,CASSGGGGGNYGYTF,TGTGCCAGCAGTGGAGGCGGGGGGGGTAACTATGGCTACACCTTC
TRBV5-1,TRBJ2-3,-,-,CASSLGRDGTDTQYF,TGCGCCAGCAGCTTGGGGCGGGACGGCACAGATACGCAGTATTTT
TRBV27,TRBJ1-4,TRBD1,-,CASSLLAGQGNEKLFF,TGTGCCAGCAGTTTGTTGGCGGGACAGGGAAACGAAAAACTGTTTTTT
TRBV4-1,TRBJ2-7,TRBD1,-,CASSLGQTYEQYF,TGCGCCAGCAGCTTGGGACAGACCTACGAGCAGTACTTC
TRBV18,TRBJ2-1,TRBD2,-,CASSQLLAGVLNEQFF,TGTGCCAGCTCACAATTACTAGCGGGAGTCCTCAATGAGCAGTTCTTC
TRBV27,TRBJ2-6,-,-,CASTAGVSGANVLTF,TGTGCCAGCACAGCAGGGGTCTCCGGGGCCAACGTCCTGACTTTC
TRBV19,TRBJ2-7,TRBD1,-,CASSPGGSYEQYF,TGTGCCAGTAGTCCAGGGGGCTCCTACGAGCAGTACTTC
TRBV10-3,TRBJ2-3,TRBD2,-,CAISESGGRIPQYF,TGTGCCATCAGTGAGTCTGGCGGGAGGATTCCTCAGTATTTT
TRBV7-2,TRBJ2-1,-,-,CASSRTPSSYNEQFF,TGTGCCAGCAGCCGGACTCCGAGCTCCTACAATGAGCAGTTCTTC
TRBV6-2/TRBV6-3,TRBJ2-7,TRBD2,-,CASSGSTSGRREQYF,TGTGCCAGCAGCGGATCGACTAGCGGACGGCGCGAGCAGTACTTC
TRBV7-9,TRBJ1-1,-,-,CASSLVPGRNTEAFF,TGTGCCAGCAGCTTAGTGCCGGGTAGGAACACTGAAGCTTTCTTT
TRBV28,TRBJ2-7,TRBD1,-,CASSIGTGTYEQYF,TGTGCCAGCAGCATCGGGACAGGGACCTACGAGCAGTACTTC
TRBV7-8,TRBJ2-6,-,-,CASSQGNSGANVLTF,TGTGCCAGCAGCCAGGGGAACTCTGGGGCCAACGTCCTGACTTTC
TRBV10-2,TRBJ2-1,-,-,CASTEAGSYNEQFF,TGCGCCAGCACCGAGGCGGGCTCCTACAATGAGCAGTTCTTC
TRBV6-2/TRBV6-3,TRBJ2-3,-,-,CASSYPTDTQYF,TGTGCCAGCAGTTACCCGACAGATACGCAGTATTTT
TRBV19,TRBJ1-2,TRBD1,-,CASSRQGYGYTF,TGTGCCAGTAGTAGACAGGGGTATGGCTACACCTTC
TRBV5-3,TRBJ2-1,TRBD2,once,CARSLLAGGLYNEQFF,TGTGCCAGAAGTCTCCTAGCGGGGGGCCTCTACAATGAGCAGTTCTTC
TRBV7-6,TRBJ2-2,TRBD1,-,CASSRGQGAIGELFF,TGTGCCAGCAGCCGAGGACAGGGGGCGATTGGGGAGCTGTTTTTT
TRBV28,TRBJ1-6,-,-,CASSQGNYNSPLHF,TGTGCCAGCAGTCAGGGGAATTATAATTCACCCCTCCACTTT
TRBV27,TRBJ1-2,-,-,CASSLSAQPAYGYTF,TGTGCCAGCAGTTTATCGGCACAGCCCGCCTATGGCTACACCTTC
TRBV14,TRBJ2-1,-,once,CASSQDLANNEQFF,TGTGCCAGCAGCCAAGATCTAGCGAACAATGAGCAGTTCTTC
TRBV7-2,TRBJ1-1,-,-,CASSLANRNTEAFF,TGTGCCAGCAGCTTAGCGAACAGGAACACTGAAGCTTTCTTT
TRBV6-5,TRBJ2-7,TRBD1,-,CASTDRGLFSYEQYF,TGTGCCAGCACGGACAGGGGCCTATTCTCGTACGAGCAGTACTTC
TRBV7-3,TRBJ2-2,TRBD1,-,CATRDRGNTGELFF,TGTGCCACCCGGGACAGGGGGAACACCGGGGAGCTGTTTTTT
TRBV10-3,TRBJ1-1,TRBD1,-,CAISPDRGQLMF,TGTGCCATCAGTCCGGACAGGGGGCAACTGATGTTT
TRBV5-1,TRBJ2-1,TRBD2,-,CASSRSLSGSPNEQFF,TGCGCCAGCAGCCGGTCGCTCAGCGGGAGTCCAAATGAGCAGTTCTTC
TRBV19,TRBJ2-7,TRBD1,-,CASSGGTGPYYEQYF,TGTGCCAGTAGTGGGGGGACAGGGCCCTACTACGAGCAGTACTTC
TRBV28,TRBJ2-3,-,-,CASKPGRHTGLSTDTQYF,TGTGCCAGCAAGCCTGGACGCCATACAGGGCTTAGCACAGATACGCAGTATTTT
TRBV27,TRBJ2-6,-,-,CASSVSSGANVLTF,TGTGCCAGCAGTGTCTCCTCTGGGGCCAACGTCCTGACTTTC
TRBV12-5,TRBJ2-1,-,-,CASARAVVGKGRNEQFF,TGTGCTAGTGCCCGGGCAGTAGTGGGTAAGGGGCGAAATGAGCAGTTCTTC
TRBV7-3,TRBJ2-4,-,-,CASSLAPPGTGENIQYF,TGTGCCAGCAGCTTAGCCCCCCCAGGAACCGGCGAAAACATTCAGTACTTC
TRBV5-5,TRBJ2-2,TRBD1,-,CASSLEGQTNTGELFF,TGTGCCAGCAGCTTAGAGGGACAGACAAACACCGGGGAGCTGTTTTTT
TRBV7-9,TRBJ2-1,-,-,CASSGQLSEQFF,TGTGCCAGCAGCGGACAACTAAGTGAGCAGTTCTTC
TRBV18,TRBJ2-2,-,-,CASSPRANTNTGELFF,TGTGCCAGCTCACCACGCGCGAATACGAACACCGGGGAGCTGTTTTTT
TRBV5-1,TRBJ2-1,TRBD2,-,CASSPAIAGPSPNEQFF,TGCGCCAGCAGCCCGGCGATAGCGGGACCTTCCCCCAATGAGCAGTTCTTC
TRBV2,TRBJ2-2,TRBD2,-,CASRSGMGTGELFF,TGTGCCAGCAGGAGCGGGATGGGCACCGGGGAGCTGTTTTTT